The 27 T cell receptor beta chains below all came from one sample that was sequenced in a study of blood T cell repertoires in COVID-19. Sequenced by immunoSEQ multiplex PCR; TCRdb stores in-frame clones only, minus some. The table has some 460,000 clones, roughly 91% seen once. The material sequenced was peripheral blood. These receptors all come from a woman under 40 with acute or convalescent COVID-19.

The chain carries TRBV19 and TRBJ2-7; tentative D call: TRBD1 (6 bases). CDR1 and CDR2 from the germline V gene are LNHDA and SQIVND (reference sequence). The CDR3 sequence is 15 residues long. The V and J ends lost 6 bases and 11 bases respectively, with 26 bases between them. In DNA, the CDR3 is TGTGCCAGTAGCGGATCAGGGGCTCGCGGCCGTCAGAAGTACTTC. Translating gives CASSGSGARGRQKYF.

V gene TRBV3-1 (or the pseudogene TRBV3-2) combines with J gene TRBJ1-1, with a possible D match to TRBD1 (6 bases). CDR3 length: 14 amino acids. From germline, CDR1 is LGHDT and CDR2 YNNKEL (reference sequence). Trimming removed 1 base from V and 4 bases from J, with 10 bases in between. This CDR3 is CASSQAGGATEAFF. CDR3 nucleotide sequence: TGTGCCAGCAGCCAAGCGGGGGGGGCCACTGAAGCTTTCTTT.

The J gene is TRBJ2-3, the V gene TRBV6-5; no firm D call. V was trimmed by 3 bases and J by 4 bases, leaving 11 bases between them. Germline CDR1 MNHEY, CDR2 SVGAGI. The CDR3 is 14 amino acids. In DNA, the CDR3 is TGTGCCAGCAGTTATCTCGGCGCGGCAGATACGCAGTATTTT. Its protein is CASSYLGAADTQYF.

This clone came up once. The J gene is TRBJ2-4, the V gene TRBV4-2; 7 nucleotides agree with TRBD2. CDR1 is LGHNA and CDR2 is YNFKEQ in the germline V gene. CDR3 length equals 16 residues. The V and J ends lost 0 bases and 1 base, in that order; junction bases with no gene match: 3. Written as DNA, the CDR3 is TGTGCCAGCAGCCAAGAATGGGGAGGGGCCAAAAACATTCAGTACTTC. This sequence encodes CASSQEWGGAKNIQYF.

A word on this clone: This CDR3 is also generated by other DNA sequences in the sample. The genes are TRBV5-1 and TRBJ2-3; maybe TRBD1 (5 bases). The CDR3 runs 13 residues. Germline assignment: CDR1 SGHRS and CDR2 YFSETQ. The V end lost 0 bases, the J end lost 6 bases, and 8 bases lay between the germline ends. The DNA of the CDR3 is TGCGCCAGCAGCTTGGGCCAGGGCGATACGCAGTATTTT. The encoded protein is CASSLGQGDTQYF.

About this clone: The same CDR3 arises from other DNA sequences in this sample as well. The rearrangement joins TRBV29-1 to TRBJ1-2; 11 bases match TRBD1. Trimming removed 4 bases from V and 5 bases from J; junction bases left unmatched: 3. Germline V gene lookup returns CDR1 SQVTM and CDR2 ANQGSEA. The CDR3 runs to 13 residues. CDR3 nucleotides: TGCAGCGTTGCCGGGACAGGGGGTTATGGCTACACCTTC. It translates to CSVAGTGGYGYTF.

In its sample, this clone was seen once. The DNA for the CDR3 is TGTGCCAGCAGCCATATGACGGGATCGAACACCGGGGAGCTGTTTTTT. This codes for CASSHMTGSNTGELFF. The chain is built from TRBV4-2 and TRBJ2-2; D is perhaps TRBD2 (5 bases). The CDR3 sequence is 16 residues long. CDR1 is LGHNA and CDR2 is YNFKEQ in the germline V gene. V was shortened by 3 bases and J by 0 bases, with 11 bases between the two germline ends.

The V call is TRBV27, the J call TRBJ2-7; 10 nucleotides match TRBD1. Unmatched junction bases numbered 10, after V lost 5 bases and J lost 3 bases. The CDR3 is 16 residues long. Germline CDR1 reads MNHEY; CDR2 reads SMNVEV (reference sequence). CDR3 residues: CASSPDSGTGDYEQYF. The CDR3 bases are TGTGCCAGCAGTCCAGACTCCGGGACAGGGGACTACGAGCAGTACTTC.

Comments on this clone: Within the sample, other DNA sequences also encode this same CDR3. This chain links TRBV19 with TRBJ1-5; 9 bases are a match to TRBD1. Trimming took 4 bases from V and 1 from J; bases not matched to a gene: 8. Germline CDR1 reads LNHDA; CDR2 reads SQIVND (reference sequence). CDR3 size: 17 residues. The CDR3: CASSRGQGFGSNQPQHF. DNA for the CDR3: TGTGCCAGTAGTAGGGGACAGGGTTTTGGAAGCAATCAGCCCCAGCATTTT.

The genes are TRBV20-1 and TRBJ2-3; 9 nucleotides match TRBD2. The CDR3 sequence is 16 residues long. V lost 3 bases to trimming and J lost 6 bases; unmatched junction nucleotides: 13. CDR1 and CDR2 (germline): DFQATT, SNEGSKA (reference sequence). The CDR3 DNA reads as TGCAGTGCTAGTTCTCAGCGGGGGGCCGGTTTGGATACGCAGTATTTT. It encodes CSASSQRGAGLDTQYF.

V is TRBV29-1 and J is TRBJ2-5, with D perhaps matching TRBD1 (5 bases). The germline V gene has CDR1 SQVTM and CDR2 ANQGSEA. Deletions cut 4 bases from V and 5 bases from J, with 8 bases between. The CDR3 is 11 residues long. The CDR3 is CSVGGLETQYF. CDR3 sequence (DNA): TGCAGCGTTGGGGGCTTGGAGACCCAGTACTTC.

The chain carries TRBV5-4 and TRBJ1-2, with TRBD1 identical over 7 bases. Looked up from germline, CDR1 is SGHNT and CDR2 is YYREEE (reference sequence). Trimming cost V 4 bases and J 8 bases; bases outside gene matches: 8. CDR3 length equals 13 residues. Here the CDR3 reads CASSRDRGGGYTF. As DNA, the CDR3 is TGTGCCAGCAGCCGGGACAGAGGCGGGGGCTACACCTTC. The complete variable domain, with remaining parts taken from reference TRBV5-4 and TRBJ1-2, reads ETGVTQSPTHLIKTRGQQVTLRCSSQSGHNTVSWYQQALGQGPQFIFQYYREEENGRGNFPPRFSGLQFPNYSSELNVNALELDDSALYLCASSRDRGGGYTFGSGTRLTVV.

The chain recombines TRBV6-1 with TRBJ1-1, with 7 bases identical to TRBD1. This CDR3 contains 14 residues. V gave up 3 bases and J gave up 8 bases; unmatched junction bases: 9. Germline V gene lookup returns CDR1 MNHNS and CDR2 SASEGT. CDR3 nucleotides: TGTGCCAGCAGTGATCTACAGGGGACAGAGGAAGCTTTCTTT. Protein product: CASSDLQGTEEAFF.

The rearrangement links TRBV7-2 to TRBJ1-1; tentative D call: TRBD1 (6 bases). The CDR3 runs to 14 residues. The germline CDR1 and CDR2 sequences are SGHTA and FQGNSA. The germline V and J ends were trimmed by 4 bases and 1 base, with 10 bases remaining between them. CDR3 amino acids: CASSSGGGNTEAFF. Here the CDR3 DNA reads TGTGCCAGCAGCTCGGGGGGCGGGAACACTGAAGCTTTCTTT.

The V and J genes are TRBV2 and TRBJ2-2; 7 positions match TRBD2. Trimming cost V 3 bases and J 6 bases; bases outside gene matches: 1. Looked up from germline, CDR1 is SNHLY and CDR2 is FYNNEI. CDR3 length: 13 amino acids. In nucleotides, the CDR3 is TGTGCCAGCAGTGAGGGGGGGGCCGGGGAGCTGTTTTTT. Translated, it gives CASSEGGAGELFF. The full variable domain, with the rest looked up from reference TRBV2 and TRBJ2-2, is EPEVTQTPSHQVTQMGQEVILRCVPISNHLYFYWYRQILGQKVEFLVSFYNNEISEKSEIFDDQFSVERPDGSNFTLKIRSTKLEDSAMYFCASSEGGAGELFFGEGSRLTVL.

The CDR3 loop is CASSTPRRAWDTQYF. The CDR3 nucleotides are TGTGCCAGCAGCACACCGCGGCGGGCCTGGGATACGCAGTATTTT. J is TRBJ2-3 and V is TRBV21-1; no DNA check was done on the table's D call, TRBD2. TRBV21-1 is an annotated pseudogene. This CDR3 comprises 15 residues.

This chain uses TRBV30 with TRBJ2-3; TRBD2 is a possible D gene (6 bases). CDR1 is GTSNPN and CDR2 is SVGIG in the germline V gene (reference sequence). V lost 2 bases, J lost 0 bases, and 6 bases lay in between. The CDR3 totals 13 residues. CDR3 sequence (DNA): TGTGCCTGGAGTCGGGGGAGCACAGATACGCAGTATTTT. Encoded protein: CAWSRGSTDTQYF.

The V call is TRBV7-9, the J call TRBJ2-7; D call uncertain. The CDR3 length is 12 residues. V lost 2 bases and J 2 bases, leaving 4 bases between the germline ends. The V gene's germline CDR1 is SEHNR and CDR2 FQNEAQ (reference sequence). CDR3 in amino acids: CASSLSTYEQYF. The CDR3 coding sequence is TGTGCCAGCAGCTTATCAACCTACGAGCAGTACTTC.

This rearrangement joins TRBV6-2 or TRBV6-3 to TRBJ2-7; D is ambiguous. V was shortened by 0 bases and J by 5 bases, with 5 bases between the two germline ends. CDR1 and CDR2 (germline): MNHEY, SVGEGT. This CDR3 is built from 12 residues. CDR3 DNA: TGTGCCAGCAGTTACTCGGTAGACGAGCAGTACTTC. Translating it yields CASSYSVDEQYF.

CDR3 in amino acids: CASSPGQDLEAFF. The CDR3 bases are TGTGCCAGCTCCCCTGGACAAGACCTAGAAGCTTTCTTT. The chain carries TRBV18 and TRBJ1-1, with D possibly TRBD1 on 5 matching bases. Germline values: CDR1 KGHSH, CDR2 LQKENI. The CDR3 length is 13 residues. V was shortened by 6 bases and J by 8 bases, with 16 bases between the two germline ends.

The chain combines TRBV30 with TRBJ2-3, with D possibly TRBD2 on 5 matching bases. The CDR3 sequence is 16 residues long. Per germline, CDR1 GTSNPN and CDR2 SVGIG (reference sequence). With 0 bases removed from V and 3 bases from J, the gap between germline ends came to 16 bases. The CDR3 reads CAWSVLGGGSTDTQYF. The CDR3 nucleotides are TGTGCCTGGAGTGTACTGGGTGGAGGCTCGACAGATACGCAGTATTTT. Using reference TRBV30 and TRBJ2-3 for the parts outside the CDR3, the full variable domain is SQTIHQWPATLVQPVGSPLSLECTVEGTSNPNLYWYRQAAGRGLQLLFYSVGIGQISSEVPQNLSASRPQDRQFILSSKKLLLSDSGFYLCAWSVLGGGSTDTQYFGPGTRLTVL.

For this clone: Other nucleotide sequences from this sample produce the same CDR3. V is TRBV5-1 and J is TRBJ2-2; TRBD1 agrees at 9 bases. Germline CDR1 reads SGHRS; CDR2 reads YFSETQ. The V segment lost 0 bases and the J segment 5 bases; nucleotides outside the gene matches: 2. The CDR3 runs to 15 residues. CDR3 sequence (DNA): TGCGCCAGCAGCTTGGGGACAGGGGAAACCGGGGAGCTGTTTTTT. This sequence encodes CASSLGTGETGELFF.

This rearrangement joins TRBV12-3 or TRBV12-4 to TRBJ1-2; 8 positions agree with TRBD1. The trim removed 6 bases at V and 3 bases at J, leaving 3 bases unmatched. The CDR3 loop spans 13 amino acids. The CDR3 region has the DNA TGTGCCAGCAGAACGACAGGGGACTATGGCTACACCTTC. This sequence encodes CASRTTGDYGYTF.

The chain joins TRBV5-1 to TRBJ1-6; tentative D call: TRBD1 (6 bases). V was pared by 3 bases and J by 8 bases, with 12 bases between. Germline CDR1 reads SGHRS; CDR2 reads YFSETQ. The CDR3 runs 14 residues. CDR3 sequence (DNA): TGCGCCAGCAGCTGGCAGGGGAGTGATTCACCCCTCCACTTT. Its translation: CASSWQGSDSPLHF.

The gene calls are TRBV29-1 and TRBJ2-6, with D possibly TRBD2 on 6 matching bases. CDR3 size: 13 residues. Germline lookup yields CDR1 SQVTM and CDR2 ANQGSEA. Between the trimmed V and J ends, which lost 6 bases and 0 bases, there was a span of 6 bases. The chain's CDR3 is CSVGSSGANVLTF. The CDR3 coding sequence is TGCAGCGTCGGGAGCTCTGGGGCCAACGTCCTGACTTTC.

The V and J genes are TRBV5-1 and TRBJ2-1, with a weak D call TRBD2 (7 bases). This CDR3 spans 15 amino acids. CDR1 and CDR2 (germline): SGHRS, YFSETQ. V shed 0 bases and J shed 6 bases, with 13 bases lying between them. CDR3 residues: CASSLDGGAVNEQFF. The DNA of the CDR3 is TGCGCCAGCAGCTTGGATGGGGGGGCGGTCAATGAGCAGTTCTTC.

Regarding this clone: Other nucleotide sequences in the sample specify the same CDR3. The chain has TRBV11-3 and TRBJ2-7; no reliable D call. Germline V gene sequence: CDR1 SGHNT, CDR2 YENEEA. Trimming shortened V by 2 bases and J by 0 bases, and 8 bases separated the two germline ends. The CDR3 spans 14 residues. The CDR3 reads CASSLTAVSYEQYF. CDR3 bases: TGTGCCAGCAGCTTAACCGCGGTCTCCTACGAGCAGTACTTC.